The 23 T cell receptor beta chains below come from one sample, sequenced in a study of shared clonotypes between healthy human individuals. TCRdb's copy holds only in-frame clones and misses some; the assay was immunoSEQ multiplex PCR. Among about 1,500,000 clones listed, 96% were seen once. The sequenced sample consisted of naive CD4+ T cells sorted from blood. Subset indicated: CD45RA+ positively selected. These receptors were obtained from a man younger than 40 in good health.

This chain connects TRBV5-5 to TRBJ2-5, with 13 bases aligning to TRBD2. The CDR3 has 15 residues. V lost 4 bases, J lost 2 bases, and 2 bases stayed unmatched. Germline values: CDR1 SGHKS, CDR2 YYEKEE (reference sequence). CDR3 residues: CASSPGLAGQETQYF. DNA of the CDR3: TGTGCCAGCAGCCCGGGACTAGCGGGACAAGAGACCCAGTACTTC.

About this clone: At the DNA level, this CDR3 is encoded by other sequences in the same sample as well. V is TRBV7-3 and J is TRBJ1-1; D is unclear. The CDR3 is made up of 12 amino acids. Germline values: CDR1 SGHTA, CDR2 FQGTGA. With 5 bases removed from V and 2 bases from J, the gap between germline ends came to 6 bases. This CDR3 is CASSTGNTEAFF. CDR3 DNA: TGTGCCAGCAGCACGGGTAACACTGAAGCTTTCTTT.

The chain is built from TRBV5-1 and TRBJ2-1; D gene unclear. This CDR3 is built from 13 residues. Germline loops: CDR1 SGHRS, CDR2 YFSETQ. V was shortened by 0 bases and J by 5 bases, with 6 bases between the two germline ends. The CDR3 loop is CASSLGPHNEQFF. The CDR3 region has the DNA TGCGCCAGCAGCTTGGGTCCACACAATGAGCAGTTCTTC.

J is TRBJ1-5 and V is TRBV28; D is perhaps TRBD1 (5 bases). The germline V and J ends were trimmed by 8 bases and 3 bases, with 11 bases remaining between them. From germline, CDR1 is MDHEN and CDR2 SYDVKM. The CDR3 totals 13 residues. CDR3 amino acids: CASHGTVNQPQHF. The CDR3 DNA reads as TGTGCCAGCCATGGGACGGTCAATCAGCCCCAGCATTTT.

V gene TRBV7-2 combines with J gene TRBJ2-5, with 11 bases matching TRBD2. The V gene's germline CDR1 is SGHTA and CDR2 FQGNSA. This CDR3 spans 16 amino acids. After removal of 0 bases from V and 0 bases from J, the junction contained 0 bases not matched to a gene. The CDR3 spells CASSLAGLADQETQYF. CDR3 bases: TGTGCCAGCAGCTTAGCGGGACTAGCGGACCAAGAGACCCAGTACTTC.

DNA for the CDR3: TGCGCCAGCAGCTTGGCCCGGGACAGGGGGACTGAAGCTTTCTTT. Amino acids: CASSLARDRGTEAFF. This chain uses TRBV5-1 with TRBJ1-1; 11 bases are shared with TRBD1. The CDR3 has 15 residues. Germline V gives CDR1 SGHRS, CDR2 YFSETQ. Unmatched junction bases numbered 3, after V lost 0 bases and J lost 5 bases.

The chain joins TRBV7-3 to TRBJ2-7; D is undetermined. Germline values: CDR1 SGHTA, CDR2 FQGTGA. Trimming pared 2 bases from V and 0 bases from J, leaving 5 bases between. The CDR3 is made up of 13 amino acids. The CDR3 region is CASSLGNSYEQYF. The CDR3 nucleotides are TGTGCCAGCAGCTTAGGGAACTCCTACGAGCAGTACTTC.

The chain combines TRBV5-1 with TRBJ2-5, with 11 bases fitting TRBD2. The V and J ends lost 5 bases and 3 bases, in that order; junction bases with no gene match: 9. The CDR3 length is 16 residues. The germline V gene encodes CDR1 SGHRS and CDR2 YFSETQ. The DNA of the CDR3 is TGCGCCAGCAGAACCATTACGGGACTAGCGGAAGAGACCCAGTACTTC. Protein sequence: CASRTITGLAEETQYF.

The V gene is TRBV12-2, the J gene TRBJ2-7; the D call of TRBD2 is as the table states it, not checked on the DNA. TRBV12-2 is labeled a pseudogene. The CDR3 runs to 16 residues. The CDR3 loop is CASRTHEGTSDYEQYF. DNA of the CDR3: TGTGCAAGTCGCACACATGAAGGGACTAGCGACTACGAGCAGTACTTC.

The chain links TRBV7-9 to TRBJ1-2; D is unresolved. V dropped 3 bases and J dropped 1 base, with 6 bases sitting between them. This CDR3 contains 13 residues. Germline V gene lookup returns CDR1 SEHNR and CDR2 FQNEAQ (reference sequence). CDR3 nucleotide sequence: TGTGCCAGCAGCTTCAGTAATAACTATGGCTACACCTTC. Translation: CASSFSNNYGYTF.

In its sample, this clone was seen once. The chain carries TRBV7-2 and TRBJ2-1, with TRBD2 matching 8 bases. V was clipped by 2 bases and J by 9 bases; unmatched bases: 6. This CDR3 comprises 14 residues. Germline V gene sequence: CDR1 SGHTA, CDR2 FQGNSA. The CDR3, as DNA: TGTGCCAGCAGCTTAAGGGGGACTAGAGGTGAGCAGTTCTTC. Translating it yields CASSLRGTRGEQFF. The full variable domain, its missing parts supplied by reference TRBV7-2 and TRBJ2-1, is GAGVSQSPSNKVTEKGKDVELRCDPISGHTALYWYRQSLGQGLEFLIYFQGNSAPDKSGLPSDRFSAERTGGSVSTLTIQRTQQEDSAVYLCASSLRGTRGEQFFGPGTRLTVL.

The chain recombines TRBV7-9 with TRBJ2-7, with 9 bases fitting TRBD2. The CDR3 has 14 residues. CDR1 is SEHNR and CDR2 is FQNEAQ in the germline V gene (reference sequence). V trimming: 1 base; J trimming: 6 bases; junction bases outside the gene matches: 4. The CDR3 nucleotides read TGTGCCAGCAGCTTAGGACAACTAGCGGGCGAGCAGTACTTC. This sequence encodes CASSLGQLAGEQYF.

The gene calls are TRBV11-2 and TRBJ2-1, with D possibly being TRBD1 (6 bases). CDR3 length: 15 amino acids. Deletions cut 5 bases from V and 10 bases from J, with 21 bases between. Per germline, CDR1 SGHAT and CDR2 FQNNGV. This CDR3 reads CASSQRGYGLREQFF. For the CDR3, the DNA is TGTGCCAGCAGCCAAAGGGGGTACGGGCTACGGGAGCAGTTCTTC.

J is TRBJ1-2 and V is TRBV20-1; D unclear. In germline, CDR1 is DFQATT, CDR2 SNEGSKA (reference sequence). The length of the CDR3 is 11 residues. The V gene lost 6 bases and the J gene lost 5 bases, with 10 bases spanning the gap. CDR3 in DNA: TGCAGTGCCGAGTCTCAGTATGGCTACACCTTC. Translated: CSAESQYGYTF.

The count of this clone is one. Other DNA sequences of this sample code for an identical CDR3. The rearrangement joins TRBV29-1 to TRBJ2-1, with 10 bases identical to TRBD2. V was pared by 2 bases and J by 5 bases, with 3 bases of the junction left unmatched. Germline CDR1 is SQVTM and CDR2 is ANQGSEA. CDR3 length equals 14 residues. In nucleotides, the CDR3 is TGCAGCGTTGAACGGACTAGCGGCAACAATGAGCAGTTCTTC. Residues: CSVERTSGNNEQFF.

The chain carries TRBV5-4 and TRBJ2-7; the D gene is possibly TRBD1 (7 bases). This CDR3 has 14 amino acids. The germline V gene encodes CDR1 SGHNT and CDR2 YYREEE (reference sequence). Trimming took off 4 bases at V and 3 bases at J, with 14 bases between the two ends. CDR3 DNA sequence: TGTGCCAGCAGCCGGAGGGGACAGAACTACGAGCAGTACTTC. Translated, it gives CASSRRGQNYEQYF.

The chain carries TRBV2 and TRBJ2-3; 14 bases agree with TRBD2. Germline V gene sequence: CDR1 SNHLY, CDR2 FYNNEI. The V segment lost 6 bases and the J segment 4 bases; nucleotides outside the gene matches: 6. The CDR3 loop spans 16 amino acids. The CDR3 region has the DNA TGTGCCAGCAGATCAGGACTAGCGGGAGGCTCAGATACGCAGTATTTT. Its protein product is CASRSGLAGGSDTQYF.

V and J are TRBV5-1 and TRBJ2-7, with 11 bases fitting TRBD2. Trimming took 3 bases from V and 3 from J; bases not matched to a gene: 8. CDR1 and CDR2 (germline): SGHRS, YFSETQ. The CDR3 length is 16 residues. The DNA of the CDR3 is TGCGCCAGCAGCTCGACCCTAGCGGGAGGAATCTACGAGCAGTACTTC. Protein product: CASSSTLAGGIYEQYF.

This rearrangement joins TRBV19 to TRBJ2-1; 12 nucleotides line up with TRBD2. The CDR3 is 17 residues long. The V and J ends lost 6 bases and 0 bases, in that order; junction bases with no gene match: 6. From germline, CDR1 is LNHDA and CDR2 SQIVND (reference sequence). Here the CDR3 reads CASRTSGRLISYNEQFF. The CDR3 DNA follows: TGTGCCAGTAGAACTAGCGGGAGGCTGATCTCCTACAATGAGCAGTTCTTC.

The chain joins TRBV15 to TRBJ2-7, with 7 bases aligning to TRBD1. The V gene's germline CDR1 is LNHNV and CDR2 YYDKDF (reference sequence). The CDR3 spans 17 residues. V dropped 1 base and J dropped 3; count of bases not matched to a gene: 12. Here the CDR3 DNA reads TGTGCCACCAGCAGAGTCGCAGGTGCAGGACAGGTCTACGAGCAGTACTTC. It translates to CATSRVAGAGQVYEQYF.

The rearrangement joins TRBV10-1 to TRBJ2-7, with 12 positions matching TRBD2. V dropped 1 base and J dropped 3; count of bases not matched to a gene: 7. The length of the CDR3 is 17 residues. Germline CDR1 reads WNHNN; CDR2 reads SYGVQD (reference sequence). The CDR3 loop reads CASSEFSRGLAGYEQYF. As DNA, the CDR3 is TGCGCCAGCAGTGAGTTTTCCCGGGGACTAGCGGGCTACGAGCAGTACTTC.

This chain links TRBV10-3 with TRBJ1-1; 11 bases line up with TRBD1. The V gene's germline CDR1 is ENHRY and CDR2 SYGVKD. After removal of 7 bases from V and 4 bases from J, the junction contained 8 bases not matched to a gene. This CDR3 contains 15 residues. The CDR3 protein is CAITKGGTGGTEAFF. The CDR3 DNA reads as TGTGCCATCACCAAGGGGGGGACAGGGGGCACTGAAGCTTTCTTT.

CDR3 nucleotides: TGTGCCAGTAGTATACAGGGGACCCAGTACTTC. Its protein product is CASSIQGTQYF. The chain couples TRBV19 to TRBJ2-7, with D perhaps TRBD1 (5 bases). The tail of the sequence fits TRBJ2-5 better, so the J call may be wrong. This CDR3 is built from 11 residues. Germline assignment: CDR1 LNHDA and CDR2 SQIVND (reference sequence).